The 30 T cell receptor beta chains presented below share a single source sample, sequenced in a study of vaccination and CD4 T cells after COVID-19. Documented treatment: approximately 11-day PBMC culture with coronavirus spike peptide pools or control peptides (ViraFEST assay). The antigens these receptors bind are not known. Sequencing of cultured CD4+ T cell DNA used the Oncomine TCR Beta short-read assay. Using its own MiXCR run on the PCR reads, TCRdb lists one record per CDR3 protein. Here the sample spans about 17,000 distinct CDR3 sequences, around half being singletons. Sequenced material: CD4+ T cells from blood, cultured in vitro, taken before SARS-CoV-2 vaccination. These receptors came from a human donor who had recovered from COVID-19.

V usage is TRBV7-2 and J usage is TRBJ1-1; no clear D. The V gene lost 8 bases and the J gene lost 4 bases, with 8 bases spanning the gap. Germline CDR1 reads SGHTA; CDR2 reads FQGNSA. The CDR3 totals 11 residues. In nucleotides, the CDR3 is TGTGCCAGCCAACCCACCACTGAAGCTTTCTTT. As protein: CASQPTTEAFF.

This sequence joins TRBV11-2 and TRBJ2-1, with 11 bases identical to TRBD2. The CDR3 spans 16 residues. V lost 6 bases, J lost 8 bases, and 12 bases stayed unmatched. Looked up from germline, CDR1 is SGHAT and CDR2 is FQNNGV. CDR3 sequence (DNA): TGTGCCAGCAGGAAAACGACTAGCGGGAATAGACATGAGCAGTTCTTC. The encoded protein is CASRKTTSGNRHEQFF. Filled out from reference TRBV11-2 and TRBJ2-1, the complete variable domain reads EAGVAQSPRYKIIEKRQSVAFWCNPISGHATLYWYQQILGQGPKLLIQFQNNGVVDDSQLPKDRFSAERLKGVDSTLKIQPAKLEDSAVYLCASRKTTSGNRHEQFFGPGTRLTVL.

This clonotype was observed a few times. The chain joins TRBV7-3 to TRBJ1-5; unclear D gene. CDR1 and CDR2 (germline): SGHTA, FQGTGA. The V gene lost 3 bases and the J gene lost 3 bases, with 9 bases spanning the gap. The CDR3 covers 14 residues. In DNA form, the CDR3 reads TGTGCCAGCAGCTTCCGAGGGCTCAATCAGCCCCAGCATTTT. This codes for CASSFRGLNQPQHF.

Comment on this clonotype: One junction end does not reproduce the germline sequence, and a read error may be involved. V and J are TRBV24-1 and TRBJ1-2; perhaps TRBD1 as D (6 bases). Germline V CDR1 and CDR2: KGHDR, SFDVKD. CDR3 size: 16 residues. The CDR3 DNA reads TGTGCCACAGTTAACAGGGTCCTCTTCCTTAACTGTGGCTACACCTTC. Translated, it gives CATVNRVLFLNCGYTF.

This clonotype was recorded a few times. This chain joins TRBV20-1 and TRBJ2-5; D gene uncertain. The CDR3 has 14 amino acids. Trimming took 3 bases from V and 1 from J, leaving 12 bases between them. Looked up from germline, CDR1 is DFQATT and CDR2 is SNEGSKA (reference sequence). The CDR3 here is CSARFGEAQETQYF. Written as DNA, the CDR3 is TGCAGTGCTAGGTTTGGAGAGGCCCAAGAGACCCAGTACTTC.

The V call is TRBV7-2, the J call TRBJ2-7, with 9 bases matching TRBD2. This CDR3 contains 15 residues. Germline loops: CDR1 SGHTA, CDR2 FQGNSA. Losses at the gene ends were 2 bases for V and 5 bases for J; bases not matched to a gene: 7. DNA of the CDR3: TGTGCCAGCAGCTTACCGGGCGGGAGGGTTGACGAGCAGTACTTC. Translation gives CASSLPGGRVDEQYF.

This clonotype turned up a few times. The CDR3 nucleotides are TGTGCCAGCAGCACCCAGGGGCACACTGAAGCTTTCTTT. Its protein product is CASSTQGHTEAFF. V usage is TRBV7-9 and J usage is TRBJ1-1, with a possible D match to TRBD1 (6 bases). The V gene lost 5 bases and the J gene lost 3 bases, with 10 bases spanning the gap. CDR1 SEHNR and CDR2 FQNEAQ come from the germline V gene (reference sequence). CDR3 size: 13 residues. Looking up the rest from reference TRBV7-9 and TRBJ1-1 gives the full variable domain: DTGVSQNPRHKITKRGQNVTFRCDPISEHNRLYWYRQTLGQGPEFLTYFQNEAQLEKSRLLSDRFSAERPKGSFSTLEIQRTEQGDSAMYLCASSTQGHTEAFFGQGTRLTVV.

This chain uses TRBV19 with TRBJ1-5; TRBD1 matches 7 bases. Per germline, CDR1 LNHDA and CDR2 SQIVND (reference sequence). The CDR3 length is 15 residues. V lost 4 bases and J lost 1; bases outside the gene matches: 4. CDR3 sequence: CASSTQGGSNQPQHF. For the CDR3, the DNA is TGTGCCAGTAGTACCCAGGGGGGGAGCAATCAGCCCCAGCATTTT.

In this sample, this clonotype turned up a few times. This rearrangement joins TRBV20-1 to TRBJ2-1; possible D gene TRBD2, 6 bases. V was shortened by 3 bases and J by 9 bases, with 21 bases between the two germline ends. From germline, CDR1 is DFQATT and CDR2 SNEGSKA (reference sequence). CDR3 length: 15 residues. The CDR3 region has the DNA TGCAGTGCTAGCTCCGGGACTTCCTGGAGAGGTGAGCAGTTCTTC. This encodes CSASSGTSWRGEQFF.

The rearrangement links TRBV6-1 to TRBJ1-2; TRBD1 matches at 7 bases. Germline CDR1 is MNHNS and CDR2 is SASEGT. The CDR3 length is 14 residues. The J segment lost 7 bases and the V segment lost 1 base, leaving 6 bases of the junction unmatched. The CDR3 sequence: CASSEVGQNSGYTF. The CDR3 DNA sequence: TGTGCCAGCAGTGAAGTGGGACAGAATAGTGGCTACACCTTC.

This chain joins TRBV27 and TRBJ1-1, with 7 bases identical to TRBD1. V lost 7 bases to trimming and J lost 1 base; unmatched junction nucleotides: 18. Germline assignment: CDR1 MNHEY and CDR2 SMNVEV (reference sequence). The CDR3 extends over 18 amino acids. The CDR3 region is CASKPGYRGTHQNTEAFF. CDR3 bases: TGTGCCAGCAAACCGGGGTACAGGGGAACGCATCAGAACACTGAAGCTTTCTTT.

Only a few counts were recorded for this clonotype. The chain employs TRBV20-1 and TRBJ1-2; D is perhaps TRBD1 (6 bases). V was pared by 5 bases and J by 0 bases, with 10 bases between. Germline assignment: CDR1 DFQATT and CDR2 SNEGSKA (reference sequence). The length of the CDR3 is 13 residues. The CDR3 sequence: CSAPDRSNYGYTF. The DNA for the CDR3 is TGCAGTGCTCCGGACAGATCTAACTATGGCTACACCTTC.

In DNA form, the CDR3 reads TGTGCCAGCAGCAACTACCGGGACAGGGACTACGAGCAGTACTTC. It encodes CASSNYRDRDYEQYF. The rearrangement joins TRBV5-4 to TRBJ2-7; 9 bases match TRBD1. Losses at the gene ends were 4 bases for V and 3 bases for J; bases not matched to a gene: 8. From germline, CDR1 is SGHNT and CDR2 YYREEE (reference sequence). CDR3 length: 15 amino acids.

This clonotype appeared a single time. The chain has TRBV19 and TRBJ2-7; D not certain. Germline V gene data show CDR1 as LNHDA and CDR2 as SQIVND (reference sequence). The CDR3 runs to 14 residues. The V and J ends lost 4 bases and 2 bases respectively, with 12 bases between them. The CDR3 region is CASSTLGRTYEQYF. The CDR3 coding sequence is TGTGCCAGTAGTACCTTAGGACGGACCTACGAGCAGTACTTC.

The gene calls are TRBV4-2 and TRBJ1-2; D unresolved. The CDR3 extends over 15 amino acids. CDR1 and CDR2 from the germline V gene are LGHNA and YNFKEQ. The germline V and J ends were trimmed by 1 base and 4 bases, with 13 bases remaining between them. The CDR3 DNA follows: TGTGCCAGCAGCCAAGGTCCGGCGGAAATCTATGGCTACACCTTC. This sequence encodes CASSQGPAEIYGYTF.

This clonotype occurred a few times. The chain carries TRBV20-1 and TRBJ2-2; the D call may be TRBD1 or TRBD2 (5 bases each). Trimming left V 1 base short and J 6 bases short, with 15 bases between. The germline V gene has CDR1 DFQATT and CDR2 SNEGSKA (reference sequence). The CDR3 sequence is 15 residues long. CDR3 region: CSARVRDPQSGELFF. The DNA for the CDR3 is TGCAGTGCTAGAGTCAGGGACCCCCAGTCCGGGGAGCTGTTTTTT.

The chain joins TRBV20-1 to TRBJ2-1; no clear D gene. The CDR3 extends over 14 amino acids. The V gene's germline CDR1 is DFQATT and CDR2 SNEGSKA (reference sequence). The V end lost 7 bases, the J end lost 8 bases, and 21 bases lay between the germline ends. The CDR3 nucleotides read TGCAGTGTTACCAAACGGACCCAAGTCTATGAGCAGTTCTTC. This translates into CSVTKRTQVYEQFF.

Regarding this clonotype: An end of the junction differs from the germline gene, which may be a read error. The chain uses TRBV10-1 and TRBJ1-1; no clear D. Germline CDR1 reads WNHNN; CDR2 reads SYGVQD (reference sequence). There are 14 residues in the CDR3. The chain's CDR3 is CASSEVAGPTEALF. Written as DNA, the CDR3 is TGCGCCAGCAGTGAGGTTGCAGGCCCCACTGAAGCTCTCTTT.

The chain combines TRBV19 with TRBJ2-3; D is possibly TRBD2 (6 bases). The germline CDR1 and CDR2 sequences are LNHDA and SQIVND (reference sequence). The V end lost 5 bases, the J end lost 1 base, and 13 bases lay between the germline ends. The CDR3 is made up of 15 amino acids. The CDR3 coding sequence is TGTGCCAGTAGTTTACCGGGACTCCGCACAGATACGCAGTATTTT. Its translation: CASSLPGLRTDTQYF.

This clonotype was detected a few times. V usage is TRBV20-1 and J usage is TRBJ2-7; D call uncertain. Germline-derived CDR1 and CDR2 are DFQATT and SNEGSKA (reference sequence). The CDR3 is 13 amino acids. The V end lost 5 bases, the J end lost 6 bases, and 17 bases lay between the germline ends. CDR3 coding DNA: TGCAGTGCTCGAAGCCTTACACGGCGCGAGCAGTACTTC. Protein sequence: CSARSLTRREQYF.

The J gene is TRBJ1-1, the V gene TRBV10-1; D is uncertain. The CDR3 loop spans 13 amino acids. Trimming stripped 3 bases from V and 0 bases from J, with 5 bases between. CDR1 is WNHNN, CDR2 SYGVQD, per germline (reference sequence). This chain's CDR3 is CASSDQVNTEAFF. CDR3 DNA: TGCGCCAGCAGTGATCAGGTGAACACTGAAGCTTTCTTT.

The CDR3 is CASDRDSHNEQFF. The CDR3 nucleotides are TGTGCCAGCGACCGGGACAGCCACAATGAGCAGTTCTTC. This sequence joins TRBV2 and TRBJ2-1, with 7 nucleotides matching TRBD1. Germline V gives CDR1 SNHLY, CDR2 FYNNEI. V lost 8 bases to trimming and J lost 5 bases; unmatched junction nucleotides: 6. This CDR3 is built from 13 residues.

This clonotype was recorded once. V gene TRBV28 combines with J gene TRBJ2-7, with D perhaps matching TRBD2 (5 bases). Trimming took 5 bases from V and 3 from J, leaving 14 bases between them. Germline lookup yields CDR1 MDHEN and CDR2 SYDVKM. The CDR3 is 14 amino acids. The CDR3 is CASSPPGRGYEQYF. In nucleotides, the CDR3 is TGTGCCAGCAGTCCCCCCGGCCGGGGCTACGAGCAGTACTTC.

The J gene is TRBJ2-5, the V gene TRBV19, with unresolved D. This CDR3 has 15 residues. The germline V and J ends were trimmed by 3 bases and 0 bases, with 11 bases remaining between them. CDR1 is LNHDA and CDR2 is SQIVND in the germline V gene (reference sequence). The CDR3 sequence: CASSISWQYQETQYF. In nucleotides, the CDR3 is TGTGCCAGTAGTATCTCTTGGCAGTACCAAGAGACCCAGTACTTC. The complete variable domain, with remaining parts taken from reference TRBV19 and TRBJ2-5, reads DGGITQSPKYLFRKEGQNVTLSCEQNLNHDAMYWYRQDPGQGLRLIYYSQIVNDFQKGDIAEGYSVSREKKESFPLTVTSAQKNPTAFYLCASSISWQYQETQYFGPGTRLLVL.

CDR3 in amino acids: CASSYHRWANRGDTQYF. For the CDR3, the DNA is TGTGCCAGCAGTTACCACCGGTGGGCCAACCGCGGAGATACGCAGTATTTT. This chain uses TRBV6-5 with TRBJ2-3, with D unresolved. The CDR3 length is 17 residues. Germline V gives CDR1 MNHEY, CDR2 SVGAGI. Deletions cut 2 bases from V and 5 bases from J, with 20 bases between.

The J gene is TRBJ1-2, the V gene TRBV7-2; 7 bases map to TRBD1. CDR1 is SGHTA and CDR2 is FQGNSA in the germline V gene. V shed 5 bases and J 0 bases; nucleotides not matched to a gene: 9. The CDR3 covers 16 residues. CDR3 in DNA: TGTGCCAGCAGCCCAACAGGGGCCCTAGCTAACTATGGCTACACCTTC. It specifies CASSPTGALANYGYTF.

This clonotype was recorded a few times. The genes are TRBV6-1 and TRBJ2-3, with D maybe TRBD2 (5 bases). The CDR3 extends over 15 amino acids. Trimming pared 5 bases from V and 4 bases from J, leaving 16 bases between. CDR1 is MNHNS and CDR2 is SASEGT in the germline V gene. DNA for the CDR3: TGTGCCAGCAGTCGGTCGGGAACCCTTCCAGATACGCAGTATTTT. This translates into CASSRSGTLPDTQYF.

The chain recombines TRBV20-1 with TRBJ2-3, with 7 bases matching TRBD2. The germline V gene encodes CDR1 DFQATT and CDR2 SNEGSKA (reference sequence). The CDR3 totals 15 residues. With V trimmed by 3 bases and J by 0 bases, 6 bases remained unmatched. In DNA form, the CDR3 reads TGCAGTGCTAGTCCCAACGGGGGGAGCACAGATACGCAGTATTTT. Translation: CSASPNGGSTDTQYF.

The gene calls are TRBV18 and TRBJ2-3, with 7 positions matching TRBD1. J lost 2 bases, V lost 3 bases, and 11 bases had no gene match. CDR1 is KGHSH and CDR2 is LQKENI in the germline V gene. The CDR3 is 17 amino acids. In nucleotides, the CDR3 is TGTGCCAGCTCACCTCGCACCGGGGACAGACTCACAGATACGCAGTATTTT. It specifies CASSPRTGDRLTDTQYF.

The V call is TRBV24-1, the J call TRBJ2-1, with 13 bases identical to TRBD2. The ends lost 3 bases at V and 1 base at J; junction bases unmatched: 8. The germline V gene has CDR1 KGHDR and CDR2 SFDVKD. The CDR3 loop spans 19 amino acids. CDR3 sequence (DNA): TGTGCCACCAGTGATCCCTCAGGACTAGCGGGAGCGTCCTACAATGAGCAGTTCTTC. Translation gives CATSDPSGLAGASYNEQFF.